The source of this T cell receptor beta chain is a study of Graves' ophthalmopathy and Graves' hyperthyroidism. About the study: The blood sample was drawn at first diagnosis and before any treatment.

Serum thyroxine and TRAb, along with clinical symptoms, thyroid ultrasound and orbital computed tomography, were what diagnosis relied on. The authors amplified TCR beta CDR3 regions from RNA transcripts. HTBI primers were employed in first-round RT-PCR, then a second-round multiplex PCR followed. TCRdb reprocessed the multiplex PCR reads with MiXCR, giving one entry per CDR3 protein. The table lists over 500,000 distinct CDR3 sequences, about 20% of them singletons. General study findings and limits: The model's prediction of ophthalmopathy progression had 70.59% sensitivity and less than 75% specificity. Sensitivity reached approximately 88% and specificity roughly 81% for a 13-signature model separating ophthalmopathy from stable hyperthyroidism.

Details on this clonotype: The target antigen is unknown. One junction end does not reproduce the germline sequence, and a read error may be involved.

The length of the CDR3 is 15 residues. Germline CDR1 reads MNHEY; CDR2 reads SVGEGT. Material: peripheral blood. This receptor was identified in a woman aged 18-29 years with stable Graves' hyperthyroidism. Some clones in this sample may be carry-over from other donors' samples. The chain carries TRBV6-2 or TRBV6-3 and TRBJ2-7, with D tentatively TRBD2 (5 bases). The CDR3 bases are TGTGCCAGCAGCCCCCAACACCTAGGTGACTACGATCAGTACTTC. Amino acid sequence: CASSPQHLGDYDQYF.